This T cell receptor beta chain was identified in a study of blood T cells in healthy people across ages (dated by TCRdb to the mid-2010s). Describing the broader study: In model experiments, template switching captured roughly one uniquely barcoded TCR beta cDNA molecule for every two T cells. The study measured age-related changes in TCR beta repertoire diversity using deep sequencing normalized with unique cDNA molecular identifiers. Four age groups were formed from the donors: young (average roughly 15 years), middle-aged (around 40), aged (approximately 60) and long-lived (about 80). To avoid experimental bias, donors of different ages were randomly spread across the sequencing lanes. The study analyzed two additional independent replicas of 1 million unique cDNA reads from the same blood draw for two donors, one aged 18 to 30 and one aged 80 or older.

The CDR3 starts with the cysteine, ends with the phenylalanine, and has 15 residues. The CDR3 DNA has 45 bases and is translated from base 1. The V end gives up 5 bases and the J end 6 bases, leaving 8 bases in the junction not matched to a gene. CDR1 SGHRS and CDR2 YFSETQ are derived from the germline V gene. On the study overall, not on this receptor specifically: Compared with the aged group, the long-lived group had more naive CD4+ T cells, fewer expanded clones and increased TCR diversity, suggesting age selection. Estimates of total diversity based on one million sequenced T cells were considered lower bounds and underestimates. Observed TCR beta diversity per million T cells fell roughly linearly with age, and a significant reduction was already apparent by age about 36. The percentage of naive T cells measured by flow cytometry correlated strongly with observed TCR beta diversity. Donor CMV infection status was unknown, potentially confounding age-related changes in expanded clonotypes. Bulk unsorted PBMC profiling prevented conclusive comparison of naive and antigen-experienced compartments.

Receptor amplification or capture employed 5' RACE. Sequencing instrument: Illumina HiSeq 2500. A second PCR of about 7 to 12 cycles was run with a J-beta primer mix and a sample-barcoded 5' primer. A template-switch 5' adaptor carrying 12 random nucleotides introduced a unique molecular identifier onto each TCR beta cDNA molecule. Each sample yielded at least 2.5 million CDR3-containing paired-end reads. First-strand cDNA synthesis was performed from all RNA using the Mint cDNA synthesis kit, with priming by a TRBC-specific oligonucleotide. All cDNA was treated with uracil-DNA glycosylase and then went through a first 18-cycle PCR with the universal primers M1SS and BC2_uni_R. In the paper's pipeline: Each sample was normalized by randomly selecting 1 million high-quality reads, each carrying a distinct molecular identifier. Reads sharing molecular identifiers were discarded rather than binned into consensus sequences. MiTCR, run with a Q25 quality threshold and the strictest error-elimination algorithm, handled CDR3 identification, clonotype clustering and error correction. A nonparametric unseen species model using Euler transformation provided a lower-bound estimate of total TCR beta diversity. TCRdb itself trimmed the public reads at Q25 with fastp, ran MiXCR and retained productive beta chains. Every entry covers one CDR3 protein and lists the most common genes and DNA from its rows. The V and J calls shown here were made by TCRdb, not taken from the authors' results. Recorded for this sample are 1.5 million to 2 million distinct CDR3 sequences; about 50% of them occurred a single time. Of the sample, 2.1% falls within the top ten clones.

Comments on this clonotype: Its antigen is not yet known. One base away there is no much larger clone; base qualities are not given.

Donors were about 36 systemically healthy Caucasian individuals from Russia aged roughly 6 to 95 years. Around 10 milliliters of peripheral blood were collected from each donor into EDTA-treated Vacutainer tubes. Ficoll-Paque density-gradient centrifugation was used to isolate PBMCs, with at least 7 million per sample. Trizol reagent was used to extract total RNA from the PBMCs, yielding at least 5.5 micrograms per sample. Naive CD45RAhigh/CD27high T cell percentages were measured by flow cytometry on a PBMC aliquot from every donor. The clonotype originates from a woman aged 40 to 50 in good health. The rearranged chain carries TRBV5-1 and TRBJ2-1, and 10 junction bases match TRBD1. Sequenced sample: blood. Here is the DNA: TGCGCCAGCAGGCTACCGGGACAGGGGTCCAATGAGCAGTTCTTC. This gives the protein CASRLPGQGSNEQFF.